These 3 T cell receptor beta chains came from one sample sequenced in a study of neoadjuvant anti-PD-1 for oral cavity cancer. TCRdb's copy holds only in-frame clones and misses some; the assay was immunoSEQ multiplex PCR. The sample lists 14,000 or so clones, 75% to 85% occurring once. Regarding time point: after neoadjuvant nivolumab, at surgical resection. This sample comprised PBMCs, obtained after nivolumab (anti-PD-1) treatment. The receptors were gathered from a person between 40 and 79 years old with oral cavity squamous cell carcinoma.

V is TRBV2 and J is TRBJ2-1; possibly TRBD1 for D (7 bases). V lost 10 bases and J lost 10, with 20 bases in between. Germline values: CDR1 SNHLY, CDR2 FYNNEI. The CDR3 has 13 amino acids. DNA for the CDR3: TGTGCCACCTCTTCCCACAGGGGAGGCGAGCAGTTCTTC. Translating it yields CATSSHRGGEQFF.

CDR3 region: CASRIRGSSYEQYF. For the CDR3, the DNA is TGTGCCAGCAGAATCCGGGGAAGCTCCTACGAGCAGTACTTC. The chain carries TRBV27 and TRBJ2-7, with a possible D match to TRBD2 (5 bases). With 6 bases removed from V and 0 bases from J, the gap between germline ends came to 12 bases. Germline V gene sequence: CDR1 MNHEY, CDR2 SMNVEV (reference sequence). CDR3 length: 14 residues.

This sequence joins TRBV6-4 and TRBJ2-3, with D unresolved. V lost 0 bases and J lost 2, with 9 bases in between. The CDR3 runs 15 residues. The germline V gene encodes CDR1 MRHNA and CDR2 SNTAGT. CDR3: CASSDSIGITDTQYF. CDR3 nucleotides: TGTGCCAGCAGTGACTCAATAGGAATCACAGATACGCAGTATTTT.